This T cell receptor (beta chain) stems from a study of blood T cells in healthy people across ages (dated by TCRdb to 2014 to 2015). Study-wide context: Template switching captured roughly one uniquely barcoded TCR beta cDNA molecule per two T cells in model experiments. Using deep sequencing normalized with unique cDNA molecular identifiers, the study measured how TCR beta repertoire diversity changes with age. The donors were split into four age groups: young (average 16 years), middle-aged (roughly 40), aged (62) and long-lived (more than 80). To avoid experimental bias, donors of different ages were spread randomly across the sequencing lanes. For two donors (one aged 18 to 30 and one aged 80 or older), the study analyzed two additional independent replicas of 1 million unique cDNA reads from the same blood draw.

The donors were roughly 38 Caucasian individuals from Russia, aged roughly 6 to 100 years, who were systemically healthy. Each donor gave 9 to 10 milliliters of peripheral blood, collected into EDTA-treated Vacutainer tubes. PBMCs were isolated by Ficoll-Paque density-gradient centrifugation, with at least 6.5 million obtained per sample. Trizol reagent was used to extract total RNA from PBMCs, with at least 5.5 micrograms per sample. For every donor, flow cytometry on a PBMC aliquot measured the percentage of naive CD45RAhigh/CD27high T cells. Library prep was done by 5' RACE. Sequencing was carried out with an Illumina HiSeq 2500. The second PCR ran for about 6 to 12 cycles and used a J-beta primer mix along with a sample-barcoded 5' primer. A template-switch 5' adaptor carrying 12 random nucleotides introduced a unique molecular identifier onto each TCR beta cDNA molecule. Each sample yielded at least 2.5 million CDR3-containing paired-end reads. The Mint cDNA synthesis kit, primed by a TRBC-specific oligonucleotide, was used to synthesize first-strand cDNA from all RNA. Following uracil-DNA glycosylase treatment, a first 18-cycle PCR with universal primers M1SS and BC2_uni_R was performed on all cDNA. The authors' pipeline ran thus. For normalization, 1 million high-quality reads were randomly selected from each sample, with every read carrying a distinct molecular identifier. Instead of being binned into consensus sequences, reads that shared molecular identifiers were thrown out. MiTCR, with a Q25 quality threshold and the strictest error-elimination algorithm, was used for CDR3 identification, clonotype clustering and error correction. Lower-bound total TCR beta diversity was estimated with a nonparametric unseen species model using Euler transformation. TCRdb handled the public reads itself, with Q25 trimming in fastp and clone calling in MiXCR, and kept productive beta chains. Entries that share a CDR3 protein sequence are merged under the most common genes and DNA. TCRdb's processing, not the study's, gives the V and J calls here. The sample table lists hundreds of thousands of distinct CDR3 sequences, about 30% of them with a count of one. The ten largest make up about 16% of the sample.

This clonotype was observed a few times. Its antigen is still unknown. No much larger clone exists at a distance of one base, and base qualities are not known. The V end gives up 6 bases and the J end 1 base, leaving 9 bases in the junction not matched to a gene. The CDR3 has 18 amino acids, counting the end cysteine and phenylalanine. Only the CDR3 region is kept as DNA, spanning 54 bases read in frame from base 1. Broad study findings and their caveats: The percentage of naive T cells measured by flow cytometry correlated strongly with observed TCR beta diversity. Because the CMV infection status of the donors was unknown, age-related changes in expanded clonotypes may potentially have been confounded. Estimates of total diversity based on one million sequenced T cells were regarded as lower bounds and as underestimates. As age increased, observed TCR beta diversity per million T cells dropped in a roughly linear way, and a significant reduction was already evident by age 40. Bulk unsorted PBMC profiling prevented conclusive comparison of naive and antigen-experienced compartments. The long-lived group showed more naive CD4+ T cells, fewer expanded clones and increased TCR diversity than the aged group, suggesting age selection.

This receptor was obtained from a woman at least 80 years old in good health. Donor details come from another sample of the same person, matched by shared clones. The V gene is TRBV12-3 or TRBV12-4 and the J gene is TRBJ2-2, with 12 bases matching TRBD2. Specimen: blood. The DNA reads as follows: TGTGCCAGCAGAAGACTAGCGGGAGACCTGGGGAACACCGGGGAGCTGTTTTTT. This yields the protein CASRRLAGDLGNTGELFF.